This T cell receptor beta chain derives from a study of shared clonotypes between healthy human individuals. Trimming removed 6 bases from V and 2 bases from J, with 10 bases in between. The length of the CDR3 is 13 residues. CDR1 and CDR2 from the germline V gene are SEHNR and FQNEAQ (reference sequence). Profiled with immunoSEQ multiplex PCR; TCRdb holds only in-frame clones, not every one. The repertoire includes 600,000 to 700,000 clones, around 73% of them detected once, and about 1.8% sits in the top ten. The sample comprised memory CD4+ T cells sorted from blood. Subset denoted: CD45RA-negative fraction. V gene TRBV7-9 combines with J gene TRBJ1-1; D gene uncertain. The sequence was obtained from a woman in her 30s in good health. This CDR3 reads CASSWEGNTEAFF. The DNA for the CDR3 is TGTGCCAGCAGTTGGGAGGGAAACACTGAAGCTTTCTTT.